This TCR beta chain comes out of a study of T cell repertoires in cytomegalovirus infection. Study information: Matching HLA type and CMV infection were both indicated by public TCR beta signatures.

Study results and caveats: CMV-specific TCR beta clonotypes restricted by HLA-C were the ones dominating the ex vivo response.

TCRdb reanalysed the reads using MiXCR and keeps one entry per CDR3 protein. The table has about 740,000 distinct CDR3 sequences, about 30% seen once; the top ten hold 18%. This clonotype was detected ten times or more. Antigen: not known. V shed 1 base and J shed 0 bases, with 16 bases lying between them. Germline CDR1 and CDR2: SGHVS and FNYEAQ. The CDR3 covers 18 residues. This receptor was identified in a human donor in good health (CMV status not recorded). Some clones in this sample may be carry-over from other donors' samples. The chain links TRBV7-6 to TRBJ2-1; no definite D call. Sequencing was performed on cultured PBMCs, taken from culture after CMV antigen stimulation. CDR3 loop: CASSLVGRGLSSYNEQFF. CDR3 nucleotides: TGTGCCAGCAGCTTAGTCGGTCGTGGATTGAGCTCCTACAATGAGCAGTTCTTC.